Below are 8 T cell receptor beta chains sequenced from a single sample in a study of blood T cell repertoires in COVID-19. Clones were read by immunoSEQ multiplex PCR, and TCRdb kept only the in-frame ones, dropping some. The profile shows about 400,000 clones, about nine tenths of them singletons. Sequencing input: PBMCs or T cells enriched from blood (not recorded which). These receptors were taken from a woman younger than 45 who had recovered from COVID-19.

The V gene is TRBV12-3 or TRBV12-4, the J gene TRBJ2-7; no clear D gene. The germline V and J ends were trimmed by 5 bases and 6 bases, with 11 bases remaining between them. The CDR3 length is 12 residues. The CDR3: CASSRDTREQYF. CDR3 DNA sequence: TGTGCCAGCAGTCGCGACACCCGCGAGCAGTACTTC.

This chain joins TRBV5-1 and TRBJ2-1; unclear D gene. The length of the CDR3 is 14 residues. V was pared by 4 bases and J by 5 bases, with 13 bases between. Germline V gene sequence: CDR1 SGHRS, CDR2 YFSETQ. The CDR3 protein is CASSLDAGDNEQFF. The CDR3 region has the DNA TGCGCCAGCAGCCTAGACGCCGGCGACAATGAGCAGTTCTTC.

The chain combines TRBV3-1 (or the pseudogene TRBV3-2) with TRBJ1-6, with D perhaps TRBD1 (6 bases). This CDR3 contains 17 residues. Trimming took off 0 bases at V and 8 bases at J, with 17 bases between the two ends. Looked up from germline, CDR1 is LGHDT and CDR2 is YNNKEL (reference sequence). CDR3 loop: CASSQDRGNGIDSPLHF. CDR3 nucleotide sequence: TGTGCCAGCAGCCAAGACAGGGGCAATGGGATCGATTCACCCCTCCACTTT.

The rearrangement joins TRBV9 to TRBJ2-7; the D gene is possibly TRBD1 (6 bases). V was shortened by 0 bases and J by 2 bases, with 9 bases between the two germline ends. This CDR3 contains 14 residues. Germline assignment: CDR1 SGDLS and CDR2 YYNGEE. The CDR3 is CASSVGTVTYEQYF. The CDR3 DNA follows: TGTGCCAGCAGCGTAGGGACAGTCACCTACGAGCAGTACTTC.

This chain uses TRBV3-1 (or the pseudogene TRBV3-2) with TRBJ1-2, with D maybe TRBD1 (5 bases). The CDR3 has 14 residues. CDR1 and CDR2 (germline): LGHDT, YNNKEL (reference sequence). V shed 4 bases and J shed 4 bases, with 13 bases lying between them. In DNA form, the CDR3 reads TGTGCCAGCAGCCCAAGGGGTTTTTCCTATGGCTACACCTTC. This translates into CASSPRGFSYGYTF.

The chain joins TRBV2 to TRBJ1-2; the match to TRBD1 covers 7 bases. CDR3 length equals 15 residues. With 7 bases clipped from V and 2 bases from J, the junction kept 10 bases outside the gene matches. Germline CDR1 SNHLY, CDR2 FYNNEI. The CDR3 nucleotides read TGTGCCAGCACCTTTATGGACAGGCCCAACTATGGCTACACCTTC. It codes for CASTFMDRPNYGYTF.

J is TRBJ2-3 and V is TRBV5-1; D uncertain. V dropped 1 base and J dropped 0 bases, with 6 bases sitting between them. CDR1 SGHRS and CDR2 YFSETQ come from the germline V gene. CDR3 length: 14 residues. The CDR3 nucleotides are TGCGCCAGCAGCTTGTCACAGAGCACAGATACGCAGTATTTT. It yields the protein CASSLSQSTDTQYF.

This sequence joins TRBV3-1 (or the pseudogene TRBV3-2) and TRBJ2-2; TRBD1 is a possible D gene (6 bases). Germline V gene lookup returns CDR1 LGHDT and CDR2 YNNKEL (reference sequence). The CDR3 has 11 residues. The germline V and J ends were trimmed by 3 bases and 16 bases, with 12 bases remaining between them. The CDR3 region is CASSHARDTFF. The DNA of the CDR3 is TGTGCCAGCAGCCATGCCCGGGACACGTTTTTT.